These 32 T cell receptor beta chains were all obtained from the same sample, sequenced in a study of blood T cells in healthy people across ages. PCR was performed a second time for roughly 7 to 11 cycles using a sample-barcoded 5' primer and a J-beta primer mix. TCRdb used MiXCR to reprocess the 5' RACE reads, holding one entry per CDR3 protein. The table includes around 580,000 distinct CDR3 sequences, more than 45% detected once. What was sequenced was blood. All receptors come from an elderly man in good health.

The CDR3 sequence: CSVARAGKGETQYF. The CDR3 nucleotides are TGCAGCGTGGCCCGCGCAGGGAAAGGAGAGACCCAGTACTTC. V and J are TRBV29-1 and TRBJ2-5; D is perhaps TRBD1 (5 bases). The CDR3 consists of 14 residues. V dropped 6 bases and J dropped 4 bases, with 18 bases sitting between them. CDR1 is SQVTM, CDR2 ANQGSEA, per germline.

The V gene is TRBV20-1, the J gene TRBJ2-1; 7 positions match TRBD2. The germline gives CDR1 DFQATT, CDR2 SNEGSKA (reference sequence). V gave up 4 bases and J gave up 2 bases; unmatched junction bases: 5. The CDR3 sequence is 14 residues long. This CDR3 reads CSAKGRGTYNEQFF. CDR3 DNA sequence: TGCAGTGCTAAGGGGAGGGGCACCTACAATGAGCAGTTCTTC.

V and J are TRBV7-2 and TRBJ2-3; TRBD1 aligns across 12 bases. V gave up 2 bases and J gave up 5 bases; unmatched junction bases: 11. Per germline, CDR1 SGHTA and CDR2 FQGNSA. The CDR3 loop spans 18 amino acids. CDR3 bases: TGTGCCAGCAGCTTAATCTCCCGGGACAGGGGGCGGGGAGATACGCAGTATTTT. Translation gives CASSLISRDRGRGDTQYF.

This clonotype was counted between two and nine times. The rearrangement links TRBV29-1 to TRBJ2-2; 8 nucleotides agree with TRBD1. The CDR3 is made up of 15 amino acids. CDR1 is SQVTM, CDR2 ANQGSEA, per germline. V trimming: 4 bases; J trimming: 2 bases; junction bases outside the gene matches: 6. The CDR3 DNA is TGCAGCGTTGGTGTCAGGGGGCTCAACACCGGGGAGCTGTTTTTT. Residues: CSVGVRGLNTGELFF.

This rearrangement joins TRBV12-3 or TRBV12-4 to TRBJ1-6; 7 bases are a match to TRBD1. J was trimmed by 10 bases and V by 6 bases; bases with no gene match: 9. This CDR3 has 14 residues. In DNA form, the CDR3 reads TGTGCCAGCAGGGTGCAGGGGGGGTCCTCACCCCTCCACTTT. It specifies CASRVQGGSSPLHF.

This clonotype appeared many times. The chain has TRBV29-1 and TRBJ2-7; TRBD1 matches 8 bases. Germline loops: CDR1 SQVTM, CDR2 ANQGSEA. The V gene end was trimmed by 4 bases and the J gene end by 2 bases; junction bases not matched to a gene: 4. CDR3 length: 13 amino acids. The CDR3 sequence is CSVGQGATYEQYF. For the CDR3, the DNA is TGCAGCGTTGGCCAGGGGGCCACCTACGAGCAGTACTTC.

This clonotype was detected only once. The chain links TRBV28 to TRBJ1-5; weak D call: TRBD1 (6 bases). The CDR3 runs 15 residues. Germline-derived CDR1 and CDR2 are MDHEN and SYDVKM. Trimming cost V 4 bases and J 2 bases, with 12 bases left between them. As DNA, the CDR3 is TGTGCCAGCAGTTACGGAGGGGGGGGCAATCAGCCCCAGCATTTT. Translating it yields CASSYGGGGNQPQHF.

This clonotype showed up just a few times. This chain uses TRBV13 with TRBJ2-4; 9 bases align to TRBD1. The last part of the DNA fits TRBJ2-7 better; the J call may be wrong. This CDR3 has 15 amino acids. Germline values: CDR1 PRHDT, CDR2 FYEKMQ (reference sequence). CDR3 in DNA: TGTGCCAGCAGCTTAGTCGGGACAGGGTTGGGCGAGCAGTACTTC. Encoded protein: CASSLVGTGLGEQYF.

This sequence joins TRBV6-1 and TRBJ1-6, with a possible D match to TRBD1 (5 bases). CDR3 length: 16 residues. CDR1 and CDR2 (germline): MNHNS, SASEGT. With 1 base removed from V and 7 bases from J, the gap between germline ends came to 14 bases. The CDR3: CASSEEIGALNSPLHF. In DNA, the CDR3 is TGTGCCAGCAGTGAAGAGATAGGGGCTTTAAATTCACCCCTCCACTTT.

The chain carries TRBV20-1 and TRBJ2-3; 10 bases map to TRBD2. The CDR3 loop spans 15 amino acids. Looked up from germline, CDR1 is DFQATT and CDR2 is SNEGSKA (reference sequence). V dropped 3 bases and J dropped 6; count of bases not matched to a gene: 9. The CDR3 spells CSASPGTSVGDTQYF. In DNA, the CDR3 is TGCAGTGCTAGCCCCGGGACTAGCGTGGGTGATACGCAGTATTTT.

The V call is TRBV28, the J call TRBJ2-4, with TRBD1 as a possible D gene (5 bases). Looked up from germline, CDR1 is MDHEN and CDR2 is SYDVKM. The V end was cut by 3 bases, the J end by 6 bases, with 15 bases between. CDR3 length: 15 amino acids. For the CDR3, the DNA is TGTGCCAGCAGTTTGTCCAGGGCAGGTAGAAACATTCAGTACTTC. Protein: CASSLSRAGRNIQYF.

This chain links TRBV5-1 with TRBJ2-1, with 11 bases matching TRBD1. The CDR3 totals 15 residues. V was clipped by 4 bases and J by 9 bases; unmatched bases: 9. Germline CDR1 SGHRS, CDR2 YFSETQ. The CDR3 loop is CASSRGQGGSIEQFF. CDR3 bases: TGCGCCAGCAGCAGGGGACAGGGGGGGTCCATTGAGCAGTTCTTC.

In this sample, this clonotype turned up once. The genes are TRBV27 and TRBJ2-1; no clear D. The CDR3 spans 11 residues. CDR1 and CDR2 from the germline V gene are MNHEY and SMNVEV (reference sequence). The chain's CDR3 is CARGSTYEQFF. The CDR3 DNA reads TGTGCACGAGGCAGTACCTACGAGCAGTTCTTC.

CDR3 nucleotide sequence: TGTGCCACCAGTGACCGAGACGGACTAAGCTCCTACAATGAGCAGTTCTTC. Amino acids: CATSDRDGLSSYNEQFF. V usage is TRBV24-1 and J usage is TRBJ2-1, with D perhaps TRBD2 (6 bases). V dropped 4 bases and J dropped 0 bases, with 15 bases sitting between them. CDR1 and CDR2 from the germline V gene are KGHDR and SFDVKD. This CDR3 contains 17 residues.

This clonotype was detected only a few times. The chain carries TRBV20-1 and TRBJ2-3, with 12 bases matching TRBD2. Looked up from germline, CDR1 is DFQATT and CDR2 is SNEGSKA (reference sequence). The CDR3 covers 15 residues. CDR3 coding DNA: TGCACTCCTGGACTAGCGGGACTCGGCACAGATACGCAGTATTTT. Protein sequence: CTPGLAGLGTDTQYF.

This rearrangement joins TRBV25-1 to TRBJ2-7; D perhaps matches TRBD2 (6 bases). The germline V gene has CDR1 MGHDK and CDR2 SYGVNS. This CDR3 contains 14 residues. The germline V and J ends were trimmed by 4 bases and 0 bases, with 10 bases remaining between them. CDR3 nucleotide sequence: TGTGCCAGCAGTGCGCGGGGACCCTCCTACGAGCAGTACTTC. This codes for CASSARGPSYEQYF.

As concerns this clonotype: A read error may explain this, as a much larger clone is one base away. The rearrangement uses TRBV7-9 and TRBJ2-1, with 10 bases that match TRBD2. CDR3 size: 15 residues. The V gene's germline CDR1 is SEHNR and CDR2 FQNEAQ (reference sequence). This CDR3 is CVSSLGTSVYNEQFF. The CDR3 nucleotides read TGTGTCAGCAGCTTAGGGACTAGCGTGTACAATGAGCAGTTCTTC.

V gene TRBV4-1 combines with J gene TRBJ2-3; D may match TRBD1 or TRBD2 (6 bases each). The ends were cut back, 3 bases at V and 0 bases at J, with 16 bases in the middle. CDR1 MGHRA and CDR2 YSYEKL come from the germline V gene. The CDR3 loop spans 17 amino acids. In DNA, the CDR3 is TGCGCCAGCAGCCAGGTATGGACGGGGGCTAGCACAGATACGCAGTATTTT. This sequence encodes CASSQVWTGASTDTQYF.

The V and J genes are TRBV10-3 and TRBJ2-5; D call uncertain. The last part of the DNA fits TRBJ2-7 better; the J call may be wrong. Germline V lookup: CDR1 ENHRY, CDR2 SYGVKD. The CDR3 has 10 residues. The CDR3 region is CASRPYEQYF. The CDR3 DNA sequence: TGTGCCTCCCGTCCCTACGAGCAGTACTTC.

The count of this clonotype is one. The junction differs from germline at one of its ends, possibly a read error. The chain carries TRBV6-5 and TRBJ1-1, with D possibly being TRBD1 (6 bases). Germline values: CDR1 MNHEY, CDR2 SVGAGI. The CDR3 is 14 residues long. CDR3 loop: CASRSPTGNIEAFF. Here the CDR3 DNA reads TGTGCCAGCAGATCACCAACAGGGAACATTGAAGCTTTCTTT.

This clonotype was picked up a small number of times. V gene TRBV7-2 combines with J gene TRBJ2-1, with D possibly being TRBD2 (6 bases). V lost 5 bases to trimming and J lost 4 bases, with 12 bases between them. Germline assignment: CDR1 SGHTA and CDR2 FQGNSA. The CDR3 extends over 14 amino acids. CDR3 DNA sequence: TGTGCCAGCAGCCCCGGGGAGGAGTACAATGAGCAGTTCTTC. This sequence encodes CASSPGEEYNEQFF.

The chain has TRBV20-1 and TRBJ2-3, with no clear D. Germline CDR1 DFQATT, CDR2 SNEGSKA (reference sequence). This CDR3 has 14 residues. V lost 1 base, J lost 3 bases, and 11 bases lay in between. The DNA for the CDR3 is TGCAGTGCTAGAGCGTCCCCCGGAACAGATACGCAGTATTTT. As protein: CSARASPGTDTQYF.

The gene calls are TRBV11-2 and TRBJ2-1; D possibly corresponds to TRBD2 (5 bases). V was shortened by 5 bases and J by 0 bases, with 17 bases between the two germline ends. Germline V gives CDR1 SGHAT, CDR2 FQNNGV. CDR3 size: 17 residues. CDR3 coding DNA: TGTGCCAGCAGCCAACACGGCGCTAGCCACTCCTACAATGAGCAGTTCTTC. Protein product: CASSQHGASHSYNEQFF.

The chain has TRBV4-1 and TRBJ2-7; either TRBD1 or TRBD2 may supply D (5 bases each). This CDR3 region has 12 residues. Germline assignment: CDR1 MGHRA and CDR2 YSYEKL. Trimming pared 7 bases from V and 6 bases from J, leaving 13 bases between. CDR3 in amino acids: CASMGEGPEQYF. The CDR3 coding sequence is TGCGCCAGCATGGGGGAAGGGCCCGAGCAGTACTTC.

V usage is TRBV10-3 and J usage is TRBJ2-7, with D possibly matching TRBD2 (5 bases). Trimming took 1 base from V and 1 from J, leaving 8 bases between them. CDR1 ENHRY and CDR2 SYGVKD come from the germline V gene. The CDR3 contains 14 residues. The DNA for the CDR3 is TGTGCCATCAGTGAGTACCGGGGATCCTACGAGCAGTACTTC. This sequence encodes CAISEYRGSYEQYF.

The chain carries TRBV29-1 and TRBJ2-5, with a weak D call TRBD1 (5 bases). The CDR3 loop spans 12 amino acids. Trimming pared 4 bases from V and 5 bases from J, leaving 11 bases between. Germline V gives CDR1 SQVTM, CDR2 ANQGSEA. Here the CDR3 DNA reads TGCAGCGTTGCCCAGGGAAGTGAGACCCAGTACTTC. It yields the protein CSVAQGSETQYF.

There are a few counts of this clonotype. V and J are TRBV6-6 and TRBJ2-1, with 10 bases identical to TRBD2. Germline V gene data show CDR1 as MNHNY and CDR2 as SVGAGI (reference sequence). Losses at the gene ends were 5 bases for V and 7 bases for J; bases not matched to a gene: 8. This CDR3 comprises 15 residues. CDR3 loop: CASSPLAGVVNEQFF. DNA of the CDR3: TGTGCCAGCAGTCCTCTAGCGGGAGTAGTTAATGAGCAGTTCTTC.

Only a few counts were recorded for this clonotype. The chain combines TRBV6-6 with TRBJ1-1; 9 bases are a match to TRBD1. Germline V gives CDR1 MNHNY, CDR2 SVGAGI (reference sequence). CDR3 length: 15 residues. The ends lost 5 bases at V and 3 bases at J; junction bases unmatched: 7. The DNA of the CDR3 is TGTGCCAGCAGTCAGGGACAGGGCTGGGACACTGAAGCTTTCTTT. Protein sequence: CASSQGQGWDTEAFF.

There are a few counts of this clonotype. The chain joins TRBV2 to TRBJ1-1, with D perhaps matching TRBD1 (5 bases). Germline assignment: CDR1 SNHLY and CDR2 FYNNEI. CDR3 length equals 13 residues. The V end lost 1 base, the J end lost 7 bases, and 10 bases lay between the germline ends. The CDR3 loop reads CASSEVREDEAFF. The CDR3 nucleotides read TGTGCCAGCAGTGAAGTCAGGGAGGATGAAGCTTTCTTT.

This clonotype was counted once. This chain links TRBV6-5 with TRBJ2-6; possible D gene TRBD2, 6 bases. The CDR3 spans 18 residues. V was shortened by 0 bases and J by 0 bases, with 12 bases between the two germline ends. Germline V gene lookup returns CDR1 MNHEY and CDR2 SVGAGI. This CDR3 reads CASSYSGGASSGANVLTF. For the CDR3, the DNA is TGTGCCAGCAGTTACTCAGGCGGGGCTAGCTCTGGGGCCAACGTCCTGACTTTC.

The table lists this clonotype with a count of one. The gene calls are TRBV20-1 and TRBJ2-5; 10 positions agree with TRBD2. Judging by the DNA end, TRBJ2-7 fits better; the J call may be wrong. This CDR3 contains 19 residues. Per germline, CDR1 DFQATT and CDR2 SNEGSKA (reference sequence). CDR3 in amino acids: CSASTTWAPGTSDSYEQYF. CDR3 bases: TGCAGTGCTAGCACCACCTGGGCCCCCGGGACTAGCGACTCCTACGAGCAGTACTTC.

A few counts support this clonotype. The chain is built from TRBV6-6 and TRBJ1-5; TRBD1 is a possible D gene (5 bases). Per germline, CDR1 MNHNY and CDR2 SVGAGI (reference sequence). The CDR3 sequence is 12 residues long. Trimming removed 0 bases from V and 8 bases from J, with 5 bases in between. CDR3 region: CASSYSREPQHF. In nucleotides, the CDR3 is TGTGCCAGCAGTTACTCCAGGGAGCCCCAGCATTTT.